This T cell receptor beta chain was captured in a study of T cell responses to AZD1222 COVID-19 vaccine (dated by TCRdb to about 2021). Regarding the study in general: AZD1222 recipients given second doses at about 4 weeks or at about 12 weeks were pooled, since spike-specific TCR depth and breadth were not found to differ between the two schedules. Trial participants were enrolled into age subgroups of 18-55, 56-69 and 70-plus years, which contained roughly 150, 30 and 60 TCR-sequenced participants, respectively. A total of 240 or so trial participants underwent TCR sequencing, of whom roughly 210 had received two doses of AZD1222 and about 25 had received two doses of the MenACWY control vaccine. What the authors observed across the whole study: In the small 56-69-year group, the increase in depth fell short of significance, most likely because of low power. Spike-specific TCR breadth and depth rose significantly after two AZD1222 doses compared with day 0 and with MenACWY recipients. No day 14 peak-response samples were available, so repertoires were characterized only after the peak T cell response. Participants were mostly white British, with more females than males. The authors suggested clonal diversity may have been underestimated. Reportedly, close to half of the unique spike-specific TCRs recognized epitopes lying outside the regions that are mutated in the B.1.351 and B.1.1.7 variants. Vaccine-associated CD4 TCRs spanned the whole spike protein, with dominant responses in regions 160-218 and 743-854. Conclusions about previously exposed vaccinees are limited because only six or seven AZD1222 recipients were SARS-CoV-2 seropositive at baseline.

On this clone: No antigen is known for it. Base qualities were left out, and no much larger clone turns up one base away.

CDR1 LNHDA and CDR2 SQIVND are derived from the germline V gene (reference sequence). From the cysteine through the phenylalanine, the CDR3 covers 15 amino acids. Here the CDR3 DNA is all that survives: 45 bases in frame from base 1. The junction carries 11 bases between V and J, which are trimmed by 3 bases and 2 bases respectively. The CDR3 regions of human TCRbeta chains were analyzed by immunosequencing. The paper's processing steps were these. Repertoire TCRs were matched against a reference library of SARS-CoV-2-specific TCRs generated with the MIRA antigen-specificity platform. Breadth meant the fraction of unique TCRs that were SARS-CoV-2-associated, whereas depth meant the fraction of total T cells that were SARS-CoV-2-associated. Using the MIRA data, each spike-specific TCR was mapped to the spike region that the TCR reacts to and placed in a CD4 or CD8 class. Log10-transformed breadth and depth values were compared by one-way ANOVA with Sidak's multiple comparisons tests. TCRdb provides this immuneACCESS table in a form limited to in-frame rearrangements. Some clones are lacking; in checked studies, under half of them reflect an unresolved V gene, and why the rest are absent is not known. V and J calls and clone size are those listed in that table; D and trimming were worked out from the DNA. This sample comprises 60,000 to 80,000 clones, 85% of them detected only once. The ten biggest clones cover less than 20% of the sample.

The time point label on this specimen signifies: baseline before first vaccination. Samples from vaccinated people were obtained from the UK trials COV001 and COV002, which included a single-blind randomized controlled phase 2/3 trial of AZD1222 (ChAdOx1 nCoV-19) in healthy adults. Trial participant PBMC samples were collected at day 0 and day 28 after the second dose for TCRbeta chain sequencing. The V and J segments used are TRBV19 and TRBJ1-5; too little of a D gene remains to name it. Specimen: peripheral blood, collected on day 0 of AZD1222 vaccination. The sequence was collected from an adult in good health. The nucleotide sequence is given as TGTGCCAGTAGTATCACGGGCCTTGGCAATCAGCCCCAGCATTTT. Its coded protein is CASSITGLGNQPQHF.